The rows below give T cell receptor beta chains drawn from one sample of a study of T cell changes during pregnancy in multiple sclerosis. Data came from immunoSEQ multiplex PCR; TCRdb stores just in-frame clones and leaves some out. The sample carries roughly 40,000 clones, about 93% recorded once. Here the sequenced sample was CD4+ T cells from peripheral blood mononuclear cells, taken in the third trimester of pregnancy. Receptors were obtained from a female donor with multiple sclerosis, enrolled in a pregnancy study. Each CDR3 is given with its conserved first and last residue. A D gene is named only where the DNA matches it firmly.

cdr3_length: 13; d_call: NA; v_call: TRBV30; j_call: TRBJ2-1; cdr3_aa: CAWSANPDTRQFF
cdr3_length: 15; d_call: TRBD1; v_call: TRBV19; j_call: TRBJ2-2; cdr3_aa: CASSITGGLTGELFF
cdr3_length: 14; d_call: NA; v_call: TRBV30; j_call: TRBJ2-6; cdr3_aa: CACPGGSGANVLTF
cdr3_length: 14; d_call: NA; v_call: TRBV5-4; j_call: TRBJ2-5; cdr3_aa: CASSLAGGTETQYF
cdr3_length: 12; d_call: NA; v_call: TRBV27; j_call: TRBJ1-1; cdr3_aa: CASSFRGTEAFF
cdr3_length: 16; d_call: TRBD1; v_call: TRBV4-2; j_call: TRBJ1-2; cdr3_aa: CASSREPGQQNYGYTF
cdr3_length: 14; d_call: NA; v_call: TRBV6-1; j_call: TRBJ2-7; cdr3_aa: CASSVGGGLYEQYF
cdr3_length: 15; d_call: NA; v_call: TRBV28; j_call: TRBJ2-2; cdr3_aa: CASSYTRGYTGELFF
cdr3_length: 17; d_call: TRBD1; v_call: TRBV10-3; j_call: TRBJ2-3; cdr3_aa: CAIKGEKGARPTDTQYF
cdr3_length: 13; d_call: NA; v_call: TRBV15; j_call: TRBJ1-5; cdr3_aa: CATTTRGGQPQHF
cdr3_length: 11; d_call: NA; v_call: TRBV30; j_call: TRBJ1-1; cdr3_aa: CASNRLTEAFF
cdr3_length: 16; d_call: NA; v_call: TRBV9; j_call: TRBJ2-1; cdr3_aa: CASSVRATTRYNEQFF
cdr3_length: 14; d_call: NA; v_call: TRBV7-2; j_call: TRBJ2-3; cdr3_aa: CASSLVKQADTQYF
cdr3_length: 13; d_call: NA; v_call: TRBV6-1; j_call: TRBJ1-1; cdr3_aa: CASSVGRGTEAFF
cdr3_length: 14; d_call: NA; v_call: TRBV28; j_call: TRBJ1-1; cdr3_aa: CASSPHRARTEAFF
cdr3_length: 15; d_call: NA; v_call: TRBV5-1; j_call: TRBJ2-1; cdr3_aa: CASRGGRDSYNEQFF
cdr3_length: 15; d_call: NA; v_call: TRBV6-1; j_call: TRBJ2-3; cdr3_aa: CASSEEGRSTDTQYF
cdr3_length: 15; d_call: TRBD1; v_call: TRBV2; j_call: TRBJ2-1; cdr3_aa: CASSRQGADYNEQFF
cdr3_length: 12; d_call: NA; v_call: TRBV10-2; j_call: TRBJ1-2; cdr3_aa: CASSSPGAGYTF
cdr3_length: 19; d_call: TRBD2; v_call: TRBV7-9; j_call: TRBJ2-2; cdr3_aa: CASSSPPVGTSGNTGELFF
cdr3_length: 14; d_call: NA; v_call: TRBV28; j_call: TRBJ2-7; cdr3_aa: CASSLRGLFYEQYF
cdr3_length: 13; d_call: NA; v_call: TRBV19; j_call: TRBJ1-1; cdr3_aa: CASRVRGDTEAFF
cdr3_length: 13; d_call: NA; v_call: TRBV5-5; j_call: TRBJ2-7; cdr3_aa: CASSLAGSYEQYF
cdr3_length: 15; d_call: TRBD1; v_call: TRBV6-5; j_call: TRBJ1-2; cdr3_aa: CASSYSSLTGLGYTF